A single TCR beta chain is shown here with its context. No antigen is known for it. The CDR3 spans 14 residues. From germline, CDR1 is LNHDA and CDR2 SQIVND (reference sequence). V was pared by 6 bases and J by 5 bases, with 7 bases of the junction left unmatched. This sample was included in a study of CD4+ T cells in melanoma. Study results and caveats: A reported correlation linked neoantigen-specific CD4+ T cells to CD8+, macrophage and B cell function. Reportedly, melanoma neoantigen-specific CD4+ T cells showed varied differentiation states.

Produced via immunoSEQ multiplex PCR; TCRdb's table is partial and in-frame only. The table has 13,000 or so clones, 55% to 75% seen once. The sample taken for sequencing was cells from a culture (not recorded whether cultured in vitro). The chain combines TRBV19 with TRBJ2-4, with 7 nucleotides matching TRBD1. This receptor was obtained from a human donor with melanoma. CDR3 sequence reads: CASSPWDRENIQYF. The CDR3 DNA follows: TGTGCCAGTAGCCCATGGGACAGAGAAAACATTCAGTACTTC. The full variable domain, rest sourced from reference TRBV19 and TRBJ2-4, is DGGITQSPKYLFRKEGQNVTLSCEQNLNHDAMYWYRQDPGQGLRLIYYSQIVNDFQKGDIAEGYSVSREKKESFPLTVTSAQKNPTAFYLCASSPWDRENIQYFGAGTRLSVL.